This T cell receptor (beta chain) appears in the sequencing data of a study of T cells after yellow fever vaccination. Per the germline V gene, CDR1 is MNHNS and CDR2 is SASEGT. The ends were cut back, 7 bases at V and 4 bases at J, with 19 bases in the middle. The CDR3 extends over 16 amino acids. This clonotype was picked up many times. Antigen: not known. General study results and limits: Abundant bulk-population clonotypes could contaminate the FACS-sorted repertoires. CD4 and CD8 compartments shared a small share of clonotypes. Weaker overall was a secondary response that nonetheless peaked faster, on day 5 versus 15.

Synthesis of TCR cDNA relied on 5'RACE template switching, which attached a universal primer site and UMIs. TCRdb re-analysed the 5' RACE reads in MiXCR, keeping a single row per CDR3 protein. The data contain some 130,000 distinct CDR3 sequences, 5% to 8% of them singletons. The V call is TRBV6-1, the J call TRBJ2-2; D may match TRBD1 or TRBD2 (5 bases each). The sequencing here drew on CD4+ T cells sorted from PBMCs, taken 10 days after the yellow fever booster vaccination. This clonotype was sampled from a man aged 25 to 45 who received the YFV17D yellow fever vaccine. CDR3 amino acids: CASIRKGSPVTGELFF. Written as DNA, the CDR3 is TGTGCCAGCATCCGGAAGGGGAGTCCGGTCACCGGGGAGCTGTTTTTT.